The clone carrying this TCR beta chain was seen only a few times. What it binds is not known. The same CDR3 is also encoded by other DNA sequences in this sample. Germline V gene lookup returns CDR1 SGHVS and CDR2 FQNEAQ. This CDR3 comprises 17 residues. The V segment lost 0 bases and the J segment 4 bases; nucleotides outside the gene matches: 9. This sample is drawn from a study of cytomegalovirus exposure and HLA in healthy donors. With 60 Vbeta and 13 Jbeta primers, the PCR was carried out. Clones were read by immunoSEQ multiplex PCR, and TCRdb kept only the in-frame ones, dropping some. The sample lists around 45,000 clones, 65% to 80% occurring once. The study, taken as a whole, reports: A prior analysis recorded that most TCR beta V segments were productive about 87% or about 30% of the time. More than 15,000 TCR beta sequences were associated with HLA alleles at 0.05 false discovery rate in a later analysis. The presence/absence work took it that sequencing depth was about the same across donors.

Source material: PBMCs. This sequence joins TRBV7-8 and TRBJ1-2; 9 bases align to TRBD1. This TCR came from a young man in good health and CMV-seronegative. The CDR3 bases are TGTGCCAGCAGCTTAGCGCCTTGGGACAGGGTCAGCTATGGCTACACCTTC. It codes for CASSLAPWDRVSYGYTF.